One and the same sample provided the 23 T cell receptor beta chains below, sequenced in a study of blood T cell repertoires in COVID-19. Profiling relied on immunoSEQ multiplex PCR, and the TCRdb table lists in-frame clones only, not all of them. The data show more than 95,000 clones, 60% to 85% seen once. Material: peripheral blood. The receptors here all came from a man aged 70 or older with acute or convalescent COVID-19.

This chain joins TRBV4-1 and TRBJ1-2; 8 bases line up with TRBD1. CDR1 is MGHRA and CDR2 is YSYEKL in the germline V gene. This CDR3 is 15 amino acids long. With V trimmed by 0 bases and J by 3 bases, 3 bases remained unmatched. The CDR3 here is CASSQDQGADYGYTF. DNA of the CDR3: TGCGCCAGCAGCCAAGATCAGGGGGCTGACTATGGCTACACCTTC.

The chain combines TRBV13 with TRBJ1-2; TRBD1 is a possible D gene (6 bases). Germline V gene data show CDR1 as PRHDT and CDR2 as FYEKMQ (reference sequence). This CDR3 has 13 residues. The germline V and J ends were trimmed by 1 base and 5 bases, with 8 bases remaining between them. CDR3 sequence reads: CASSLDRDYGYTF. CDR3 nucleotide sequence: TGTGCCAGCAGCTTAGACAGGGATTATGGCTACACCTTC.

The CDR3 sequence is CASSFSGTAAYEQYF. The CDR3 region has the DNA TGTGCCAGCAGTTTCTCTGGGACAGCTGCTTACGAGCAGTACTTC. The chain joins TRBV27 to TRBJ2-7, with 7 bases identical to TRBD1. CDR3 length: 15 residues. Germline V gene lookup returns CDR1 MNHEY and CDR2 SMNVEV (reference sequence). V lost 3 bases, J lost 4 bases, and 9 bases stayed unmatched.

This clone was seen a single time. The rearrangement uses TRBV5-6 and TRBJ2-7, with TRBD1 identical over 8 bases. The ends lost 6 bases at V and 6 bases at J; junction bases unmatched: 11. CDR3 length: 14 residues. CDR1 and CDR2 (germline): SGHDT, YYEEEE. The CDR3 is CASTSAYRGSEQYF. CDR3 bases: TGTGCCAGCACCTCCGCATACAGGGGGTCCGAGCAGTACTTC. The variable domain in full, with the rest retrieved from reference TRBV5-6 and TRBJ2-7, is DAGVTQSPTHLIKTRGQQVTLRCSPKSGHDTVSWYQQALGQGPQFIFQYYEEEERQRGNFPDRFSGHQFPNYSSELNVNALLLGDSALYLCASTSAYRGSEQYFGPGTRLTVT.

The V and J genes are TRBV21-1 and TRBJ2-7; the table names TRBD2, a call not compared with the DNA. TRBV21-1 is a pseudogene locus. CDR3 length: 15 residues. Here the CDR3 reads CASSKALAGFREQYF. The DNA of the CDR3 is TGTGCCAGCAGCAAAGCCCTAGCGGGGTTCCGCGAGCAGTACTTC.

The chain carries TRBV6-5 and TRBJ1-1; 9 bases align to TRBD1. Germline V lookup: CDR1 MNHEY, CDR2 SVGAGI. The V gene end was trimmed by 2 bases and the J gene end by 5 bases; junction bases not matched to a gene: 3. The CDR3 has 14 amino acids. DNA for the CDR3: TGTGCCAGCAGTTACGGACAGGGGTATACTGAAGCTTTCTTT. Translation: CASSYGQGYTEAFF.

This sequence joins TRBV7-3 and TRBJ2-2; tentatively, D is TRBD1 (6 bases). Germline V gives CDR1 SGHTA, CDR2 FQGTGA. CDR3 size: 13 residues. The V end was cut by 6 bases, the J end by 3 bases, with 8 bases between. The CDR3 region has the DNA TGTGCCAGCAGTCAGGGGTACACCGGGGAGCTGTTTTTT. Translation: CASSQGYTGELFF.

This chain links TRBV7-3 with TRBJ2-1; maybe TRBD2 (5 bases). This CDR3 spans 15 amino acids. V lost 6 bases and J lost 2, with 14 bases in between. Germline V CDR1 and CDR2: SGHTA, FQGTGA. The CDR3 region has the DNA TGTGCCAGCAGTGTCGGTGGAGGTACCTACAATGAGCAGTTCTTC. It encodes CASSVGGGTYNEQFF.

J is TRBJ1-2 and V is TRBV30, with D hard to call. CDR1 is GTSNPN and CDR2 is SVGIG in the germline V gene (reference sequence). V lost 3 bases to trimming and J lost 7 bases, with 15 bases between them. The CDR3 is 13 amino acids. The CDR3, as DNA: TGTGCCTGGAGACCCCCGGGGTCAGGTGGCTACACCTTC. Its translation: CAWRPPGSGGYTF.

The table lists this clone with a few counts. This chain links TRBV11-2 with TRBJ2-3; 11 nucleotides match TRBD2. Germline values: CDR1 SGHAT, CDR2 FQNNGV. V was clipped by 5 bases and J by 3 bases; unmatched bases: 7. The CDR3 has 16 amino acids. The CDR3 DNA is TGTGCCAGCAGCCCGGGACTAGCGGCAATAACAGATACGCAGTATTTT. Its translation: CASSPGLAAITDTQYF.

J is TRBJ1-5 and V is TRBV7-9; the D gene is possibly TRBD1 (6 bases). The CDR3 spans 16 residues. CDR1 is SEHNR, CDR2 FQNEAQ, per germline (reference sequence). Trimming removed 5 bases from V and 6 bases from J, with 20 bases in between. CDR3 protein: CASSTLKGDKGQPQHF. CDR3 in DNA: TGTGCCAGCAGCACTCTAAAGGGGGATAAGGGTCAGCCCCAGCATTTT.

This clone appeared a few times. The chain couples TRBV19 to TRBJ1-4, with 10 positions matching TRBD1. V shed 4 bases and J 0 bases; nucleotides not matched to a gene: 2. The germline gives CDR1 LNHDA, CDR2 SQIVND (reference sequence). The CDR3 has 16 residues. CDR3 bases: TGTGCCAGTAGTACCGGACAGGGGGCAACTAATGAAAAACTGTTTTTT. Translating it yields CASSTGQGATNEKLFF.

The CDR3 coding sequence is TGTGCCAGCAGCGCGCGAACCGGGACAGGGGGCGAAAAACTGTTTTTT. Translated, it gives CASSARTGTGGEKLFF. The V and J genes are TRBV9 and TRBJ1-4, with 12 bases aligning to TRBD1. Germline V gene data show CDR1 as SGDLS and CDR2 as YYNGEE. This CDR3 has 16 residues. Trimming removed 3 bases from V and 8 bases from J; junction bases left unmatched: 8.

V gene TRBV3-1 (or the pseudogene TRBV3-2) combines with J gene TRBJ2-5; D remains ambiguous. The germline V and J ends were trimmed by 4 bases and 2 bases, with 5 bases remaining between them. Germline CDR1 is LGHDT and CDR2 is YNNKEL (reference sequence). This CDR3 is built from 12 residues. The CDR3 here is CASSPTQETQYF. In DNA form, the CDR3 reads TGTGCCAGCAGCCCCACTCAAGAGACCCAGTACTTC.

CDR3 DNA sequence: TGTGCCAGCAGCTTTCGGACTAGCTTGAGCACAGATACGCAGTATTTT. The encoded protein is CASSFRTSLSTDTQYF. The chain carries TRBV5-4 and TRBJ2-3, with TRBD2 matching 8 bases. The germline V gene encodes CDR1 SGHNT and CDR2 YYREEE (reference sequence). This CDR3 has 16 amino acids. V lost 2 bases, J lost 0 bases, and 5 bases stayed unmatched.

The sample holds a few counts of this clone. CDR3: CASSPDRVGSLPNTGELFF. CDR3 in DNA: TGTGCCAGCAGCCCGGACAGGGTAGGGTCTCTGCCAAACACCGGGGAGCTGTTTTTT. The chain couples TRBV7-2 to TRBJ2-2; TRBD1 matches 8 bases. V shed 5 bases, J shed 2 bases, and the junction held 16 bases outside the gene matches. This CDR3 spans 19 amino acids. Germline CDR1 and CDR2: SGHTA and FQGNSA.

This clone was counted between two and nine times. The chain carries TRBV2 and TRBJ1-4; TRBD1 aligns across 9 bases. This CDR3 is 15 amino acids long. With 0 bases clipped from V and 8 bases from J, the junction kept 4 bases outside the gene matches. From germline, CDR1 is SNHLY and CDR2 FYNNEI. The CDR3 region is CASSEADRGREKLFF. In DNA, the CDR3 is TGTGCCAGCAGTGAAGCGGACAGGGGTAGAGAAAAACTGTTTTTT.

This sequence joins TRBV5-1 and TRBJ1-4; possible D gene TRBD1, 6 bases. The CDR3 totals 14 residues. From germline, CDR1 is SGHRS and CDR2 YFSETQ. V gave up 2 bases and J gave up 3 bases, with 8 bases separating them. DNA for the CDR3: TGCGCCAGCAGCTTCCAGGGGTCTAATGAAAAACTGTTTTTT. Translated: CASSFQGSNEKLFF.

This rearrangement joins TRBV12-3 or TRBV12-4 to TRBJ1-1; no reliable D call. CDR3 length: 12 amino acids. Trimming stripped 3 bases from V and 8 bases from J, with 10 bases between. The CDR3, as DNA: TGTGCCAGCAGTTTGACGGCAGGCGAAGCTTTCTTT. This codes for CASSLTAGEAFF.

V gene TRBV3-1 (or the pseudogene TRBV3-2) combines with J gene TRBJ2-7; 10 bases fit TRBD2. The CDR3 has 16 residues. Unmatched junction bases numbered 4, after V lost 1 base and J lost 1 base. The germline CDR1 and CDR2 sequences are LGHDT and YNNKEL (reference sequence). CDR3 sequence: CASSQGLAGASYEQYF. DNA for the CDR3: TGTGCCAGCAGCCAAGGACTAGCGGGTGCTTCCTACGAGCAGTACTTC.

The J gene is TRBJ1-2, the V gene TRBV29-1; 7 nucleotides match TRBD1. Germline V lookup: CDR1 SQVTM, CDR2 ANQGSEA. Losses at the gene ends were 4 bases for V and 1 base for J; bases not matched to a gene: 0. The CDR3 is 12 residues long. In nucleotides, the CDR3 is TGCAGCGTTGGACAGGGTAACTATGGCTACACCTTC. This codes for CSVGQGNYGYTF.

The chain links TRBV19 to TRBJ2-3, with a tentative D call TRBD2 (6 bases). Trimming removed 2 bases from V and 1 base from J, with 16 bases in between. The germline gives CDR1 LNHDA, CDR2 SQIVND (reference sequence). This CDR3 is 17 amino acids long. The CDR3 coding sequence is TGTGCCAGTAGTATAAGGGGTCCCAGGGAGGGCACAGATACGCAGTATTTT. Encoded protein: CASSIRGPREGTDTQYF.

The chain has TRBV5-8 and TRBJ1-2; 7 bases line up with TRBD1. V shed 2 bases, J shed 9 bases, and the junction held 7 bases outside the gene matches. The CDR3 has 13 residues. From germline, CDR1 is SGHTS and CDR2 YDEGEE. CDR3: CASSLEGARRYTF. The CDR3 nucleotides read TGTGCCAGCAGCTTAGAGGGGGCAAGGCGCTACACCTTC. Based on the CDR3 plus reference TRBV5-8 and TRBJ1-2, the full variable domain is EAGVTQSPTHLIKTRGQQATLRCSPISGHTSVYWYQQALGLGLQFLLWYDEGEERNRGNFPPRFSGRQFPNYSSELNVNALELEDSALYLCASSLEGARRYTFGSGTRLTVV.